The present T cell receptor (beta chain) was sequenced within a study of beta chain features in type 1 diabetes. Study findings and constraints: The naive, central memory and Treg TCRB repertoires showed an apparent similarity that was greater among patients than among healthy donors.

The purity of all sorted populations exceeded 95%. This CDR3 contains 14 residues. The junction had 3 bases not matched to a gene; V was cut back by 4 bases and J by 4 bases. CDR1 MGHDK and CDR2 SYGVNS come from the germline V gene. cDNA synthesis used the whole RNA isolate, giving expressed TCRB sequences. Only in-frame clones appear in the TCRdb table, and some are missing; sequencing was by immunoSEQ multiplex PCR. The table shows about 620,000 clones, with about a sixth occurring only once. With regard to this clone: Its antigen is still unknown.

The TCR was taken from a man younger than 30 in good health. The chain couples TRBV25-1 to TRBJ1-1; 10 bases are a match to TRBD1. The sequencing sample was made of naive CD4+ T cells from blood. CDR3 in DNA: TGTGCCAGCAGTGGGACAGGGGGATTCACTGAAGCTTTCTTT. Translating gives CASSGTGGFTEAFF.